Each of the 7 T cell receptor beta chains below was sequenced from the same sample in a study of breast tumors, draining lymph nodes, adjacent tissues. TCRdb used MiXCR to reprocess the multiplex PCR reads, holding one entry per CDR3 protein. The sample has tens of thousands of distinct CDR3 sequences, roughly 36% seen once. Sequencing input: breast tumor tissue. These receptors came from a female donor with breast cancer. Some clones in this sample may be carry-over from other donors' samples.

This clonotype showed up many times. The V gene is TRBV19, the J gene TRBJ2-7; TRBD1 matches 8 bases. Looked up from germline, CDR1 is LNHDA and CDR2 is SQIVND (reference sequence). V lost 7 bases and J lost 2; bases outside the gene matches: 7. This CDR3 is built from 14 residues. CDR3 DNA sequence: TGTGCCAGTAAACCTGAGACAGGGGCCTACGAGCAGTACTTC. It encodes CASKPETGAYEQYF.

Ten or more counts support this clonotype. This chain uses TRBV7-9 with TRBJ2-7; TRBD1 matches at 8 bases. Trimming cost V 4 bases and J 4 bases; bases outside gene matches: 12. CDR1 and CDR2 from the germline V gene are SEHNR and FQNEAQ (reference sequence). The CDR3 is made up of 16 amino acids. Here the CDR3 reads CASSSRPGQDGYEQYF. CDR3 nucleotides: TGTGCCAGCAGCTCCAGACCGGGACAGGACGGATACGAGCAGTACTTC.

The table lists this clonotype with a few counts. The junction does not match germline at one end; this may be a read error. This sequence joins TRBV24-1 and TRBJ2-7; a weak D match, TRBD1 (5 bases). The CDR3 has 13 residues. Germline lookup yields CDR1 KGHDR and CDR2 SFDVKD. The CDR3 DNA reads TGTGCCACCCTTCCCAGGGTCTCCCACGAGCAGTACTTC. Its protein product is CATLPRVSHEQYF.

The V call is TRBV6-4, the J call TRBJ1-5; a possible D gene is TRBD1 (5 bases). V was pared by 3 bases and J by 0 bases, with 12 bases between. The germline V gene encodes CDR1 MRHNA and CDR2 SNTAGT. The CDR3 sequence is 16 residues long. CDR3 bases: TGTGCCAGCAGTGAATCAGGGAGAGGTAGCAATCAGCCCCAGCATTTT. Its protein product is CASSESGRGSNQPQHF.

In regard to this clonotype: The junction shows a germline mismatch at one end, possibly a read error. The V and J genes are TRBV7-9 and TRBJ2-3; 12 nucleotides align to TRBD1. The CDR3 runs 15 residues. Germline V CDR1 and CDR2: SEHNR, FQNEAQ (reference sequence). The CDR3 DNA sequence: TGCGCCAGCAGCTTGGGACAGGGGGCGAAAGATACGCAGTATTTT. Protein product: CASSLGQGAKDTQYF.

This clonotype was observed many times. The CDR3 reads CAGAAWNNEQYF. The CDR3 nucleotides are TGTGCCGGAGCGGCATGGAACAACGAGCAGTACTTC. The chain carries TRBV30 and TRBJ2-7; possible D gene TRBD2, 5 bases. V lost 8 bases, J lost 5 bases, and 16 bases lay in between. This CDR3 has 12 amino acids. Germline-derived CDR1 and CDR2 are GTSNPN and SVGIG (reference sequence).

This clonotype was detected only once. A junction boundary mismatches the germline segment, possibly from a read error. This chain uses TRBV7-6 with TRBJ1-2, with D unresolved. This CDR3 has 15 amino acids. The germline CDR1 and CDR2 sequences are SGHVS and FNYEAQ. The CDR3 sequence is CASSPNGLTNCGYTF. Written as DNA, the CDR3 is TGTGCCAGCAGTCCCAACGGGTTGACTAACTGTGGCTACACCTTC.